This TCR beta chain was recorded in a study of CD8 T cells in ankylosing spondylitis. CDR1 and CDR2 from the germline V gene are SGDLS and YYNGEE. V gave up 3 bases and J gave up 4 bases, with 4 bases separating them. The CDR3 length is 11 residues. Study observations and caveats: A subset of motif variants has previously been described in the synovial fluid and blood of reactive arthritis. Disease-associated clonotypes exhibited CD8+ identity and were relatively infrequent in peripheral blood.

There are many counts of this clonotype. Its target is unknown. Via MiXCR, TCRdb re-called the 5' RACE reads, giving one row per CDR3 protein. The table includes 8,500 to 9,000 distinct CDR3 sequences, roughly 3.9% detected once. Sequenced material: blood, either unsorted or a sorted T cell fraction (not recorded which). The sequence was collected from a female donor with ankylosing spondylitis or in good health (not recorded which). This sequence joins TRBV9 and TRBJ2-5; unclear D gene. The CDR3 sequence: CASSDRETQYF. DNA of the CDR3: TGTGCCAGCAGCGACCGAGAGACCCAGTACTTC.